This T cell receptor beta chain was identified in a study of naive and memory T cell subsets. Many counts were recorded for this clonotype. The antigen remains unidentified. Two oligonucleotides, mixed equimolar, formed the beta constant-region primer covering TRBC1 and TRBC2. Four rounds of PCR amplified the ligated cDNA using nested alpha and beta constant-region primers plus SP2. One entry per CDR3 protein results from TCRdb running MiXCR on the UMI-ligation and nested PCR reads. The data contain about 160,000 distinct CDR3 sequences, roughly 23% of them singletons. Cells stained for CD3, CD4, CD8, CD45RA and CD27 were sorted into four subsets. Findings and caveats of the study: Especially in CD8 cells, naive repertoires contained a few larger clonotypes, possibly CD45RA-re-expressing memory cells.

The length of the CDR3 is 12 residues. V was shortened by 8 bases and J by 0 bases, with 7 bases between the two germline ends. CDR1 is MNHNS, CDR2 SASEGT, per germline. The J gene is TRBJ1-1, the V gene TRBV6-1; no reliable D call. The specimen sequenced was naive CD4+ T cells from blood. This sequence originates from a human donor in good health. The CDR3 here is CASGPVNTEAFF. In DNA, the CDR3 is TGTGCCAGCGGGCCAGTGAACACTGAAGCTTTCTTT.